The sequence of this T cell receptor (beta chain) was determined in a study of technical replicates of blood from a handful of donors. This clone has more than one count but fewer than ten. The protocol was immunoSEQ multiplex PCR, while the TCRdb copy is restricted to in-frame clones and leaves out a portion. The table shows approximately 82,000 clones, with more than 90% occurring only once. The CDR3 loop spans 14 amino acids. Trimming removed 5 bases at V and 2 bases at J, with 12 bases between. Per the germline V gene, CDR1 is SGHTA and CDR2 is FQGNSA. V usage is TRBV7-2 and J usage is TRBJ1-2, with D possibly matching TRBD1 (6 bases). The specimen was T cells isolated from PBMCs. The sequence came from a human donor in good health. Some clones in this sample may be carry-over from other donors' samples. The CDR3: CASSRGRQNYGYTF. In DNA form, the CDR3 reads TGTGCCAGCAGCAGGGGGAGACAAAACTATGGCTACACCTTC.